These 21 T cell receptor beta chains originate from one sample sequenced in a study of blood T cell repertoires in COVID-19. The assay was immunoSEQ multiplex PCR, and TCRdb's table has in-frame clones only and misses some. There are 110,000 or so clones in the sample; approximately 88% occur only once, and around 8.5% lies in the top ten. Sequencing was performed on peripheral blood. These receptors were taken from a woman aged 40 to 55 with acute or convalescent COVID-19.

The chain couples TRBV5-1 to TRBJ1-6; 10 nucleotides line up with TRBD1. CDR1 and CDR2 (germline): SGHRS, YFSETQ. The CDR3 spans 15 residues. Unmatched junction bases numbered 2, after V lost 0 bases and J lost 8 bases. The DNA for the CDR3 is TGCGCCAGCAGCTTGGAGGGACAGGGGCATTCACCCCTCCACTTT. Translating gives CASSLEGQGHSPLHF.

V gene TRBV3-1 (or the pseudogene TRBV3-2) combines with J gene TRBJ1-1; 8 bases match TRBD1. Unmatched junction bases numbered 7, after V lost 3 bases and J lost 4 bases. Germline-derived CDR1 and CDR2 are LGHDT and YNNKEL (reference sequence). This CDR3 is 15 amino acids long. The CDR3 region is CASSQTLGQGTEAFF. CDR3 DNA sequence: TGTGCCAGCAGCCAGACCCTAGGACAGGGCACTGAAGCTTTCTTT.

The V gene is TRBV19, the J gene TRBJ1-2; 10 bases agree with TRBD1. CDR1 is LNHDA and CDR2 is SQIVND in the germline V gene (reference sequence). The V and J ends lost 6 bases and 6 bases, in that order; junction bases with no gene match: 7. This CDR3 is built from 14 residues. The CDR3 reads CASSLDRGRDGYTF. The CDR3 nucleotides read TGTGCCAGTAGCCTAGACAGGGGGCGGGATGGCTACACCTTC. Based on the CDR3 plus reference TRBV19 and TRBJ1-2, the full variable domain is DGGITQSPKYLFRKEGQNVTLSCEQNLNHDAMYWYRQDPGQGLRLIYYSQIVNDFQKGDIAEGYSVSREKKESFPLTVTSAQKNPTAFYLCASSLDRGRDGYTFGSGTRLTVV.

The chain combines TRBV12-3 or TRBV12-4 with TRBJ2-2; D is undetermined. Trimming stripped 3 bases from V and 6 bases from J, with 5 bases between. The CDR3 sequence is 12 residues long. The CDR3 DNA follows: TGTGCCAGCAGTTTTACTCCCGGGGAGCTGTTTTTT. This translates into CASSFTPGELFF.

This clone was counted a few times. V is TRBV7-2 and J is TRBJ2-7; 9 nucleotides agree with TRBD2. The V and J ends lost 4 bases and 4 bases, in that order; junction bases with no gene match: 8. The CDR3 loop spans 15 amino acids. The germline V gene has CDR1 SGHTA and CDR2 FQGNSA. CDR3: CASSSERGAVYEQYF. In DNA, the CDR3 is TGTGCCAGCAGCTCTGAGCGGGGGGCAGTGTACGAGCAGTACTTC.

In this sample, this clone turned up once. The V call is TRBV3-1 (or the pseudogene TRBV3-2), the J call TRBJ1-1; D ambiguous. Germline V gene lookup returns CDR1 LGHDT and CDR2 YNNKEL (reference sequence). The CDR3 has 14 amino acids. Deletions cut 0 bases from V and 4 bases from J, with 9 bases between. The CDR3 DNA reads TGTGCCAGCAGCCAAGATCTTCTCCCCACTGAAGCTTTCTTT. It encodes CASSQDLLPTEAFF.

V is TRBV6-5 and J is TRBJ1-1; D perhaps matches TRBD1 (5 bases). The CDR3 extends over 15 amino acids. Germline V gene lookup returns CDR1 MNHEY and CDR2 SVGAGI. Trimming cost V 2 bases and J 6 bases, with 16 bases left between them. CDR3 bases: TGTGCCAGCAGTTACCCGCCGCCAGGGAAGGCTGAAGCTTTCTTT. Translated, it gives CASSYPPPGKAEAFF.

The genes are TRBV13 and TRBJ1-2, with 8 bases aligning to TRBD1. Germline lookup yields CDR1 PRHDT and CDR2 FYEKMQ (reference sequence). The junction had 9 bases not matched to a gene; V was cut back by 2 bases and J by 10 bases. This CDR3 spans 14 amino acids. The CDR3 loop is CASSLSGQDFSYTF. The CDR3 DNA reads TGTGCCAGCAGCTTATCGGGACAGGACTTCTCCTACACCTTC. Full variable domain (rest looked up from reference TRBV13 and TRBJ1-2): AAGVIQSPRHLIKEKRETATLKCYPIPRHDTVYWYQQGPGQDPQFLISFYEKMQSDKGSIPDRFSAQQFSDYHSELNMSSLELGDSALYFCASSLSGQDFSYTFGSGTRLTVV.

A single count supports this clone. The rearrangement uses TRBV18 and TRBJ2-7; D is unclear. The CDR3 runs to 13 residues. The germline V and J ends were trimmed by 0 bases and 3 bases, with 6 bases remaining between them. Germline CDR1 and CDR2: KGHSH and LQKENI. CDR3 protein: CASSPPTSYEQYF. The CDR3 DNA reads TGTGCCAGCTCACCACCTACCAGCTACGAGCAGTACTTC.

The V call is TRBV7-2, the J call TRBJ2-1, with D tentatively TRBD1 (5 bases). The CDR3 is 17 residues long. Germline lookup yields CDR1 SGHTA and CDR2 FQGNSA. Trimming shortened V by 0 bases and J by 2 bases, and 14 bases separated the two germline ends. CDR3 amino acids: CASSLAGDNAAYNEQFF. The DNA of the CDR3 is TGTGCCAGCAGCTTAGCAGGGGATAATGCGGCCTACAATGAGCAGTTCTTC. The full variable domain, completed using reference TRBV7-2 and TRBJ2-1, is GAGVSQSPSNKVTEKGKDVELRCDPISGHTALYWYRQSLGQGLEFLIYFQGNSAPDKSGLPSDRFSAERTGGSVSTLTIQRTQQEDSAVYLCASSLAGDNAAYNEQFFGPGTRLTVL.

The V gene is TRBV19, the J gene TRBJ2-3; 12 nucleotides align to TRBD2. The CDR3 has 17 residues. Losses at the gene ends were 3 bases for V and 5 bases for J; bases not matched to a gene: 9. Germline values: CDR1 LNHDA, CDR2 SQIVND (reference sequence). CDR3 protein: CASSIRSSGGGGDTQYF. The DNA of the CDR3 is TGTGCCAGTAGTATTAGGTCTAGCGGGGGGGGAGGAGATACGCAGTATTTT. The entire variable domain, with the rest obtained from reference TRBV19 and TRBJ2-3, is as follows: DGGITQSPKYLFRKEGQNVTLSCEQNLNHDAMYWYRQDPGQGLRLIYYSQIVNDFQKGDIAEGYSVSREKKESFPLTVTSAQKNPTAFYLCASSIRSSGGGGDTQYFGPGTRLTVL.

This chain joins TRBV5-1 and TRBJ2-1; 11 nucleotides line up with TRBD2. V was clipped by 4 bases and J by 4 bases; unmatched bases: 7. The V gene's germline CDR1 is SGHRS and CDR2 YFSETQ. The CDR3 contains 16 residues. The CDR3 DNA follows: TGCGCCAGCAGCCCAAATAGCGGGGGGGCATACAATGAGCAGTTCTTC. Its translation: CASSPNSGGAYNEQFF.

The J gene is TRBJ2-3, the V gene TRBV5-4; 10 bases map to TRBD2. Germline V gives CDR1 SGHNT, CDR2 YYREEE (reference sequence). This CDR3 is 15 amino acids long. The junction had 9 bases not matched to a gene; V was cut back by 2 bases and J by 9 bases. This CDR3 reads CASSFGTSAPGTQYF. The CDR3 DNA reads TGTGCCAGCAGCTTTGGGACTAGCGCCCCGGGGACGCAGTATTTT. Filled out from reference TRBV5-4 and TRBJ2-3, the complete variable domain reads ETGVTQSPTHLIKTRGQQVTLRCSSQSGHNTVSWYQQALGQGPQFIFQYYREEENGRGNFPPRFSGLQFPNYSSELNVNALELDDSALYLCASSFGTSAPGTQYFGPGTRLTVL.

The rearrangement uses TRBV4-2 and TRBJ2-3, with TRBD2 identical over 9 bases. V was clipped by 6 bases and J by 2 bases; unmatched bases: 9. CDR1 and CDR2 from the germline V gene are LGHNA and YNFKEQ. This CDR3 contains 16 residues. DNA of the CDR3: TGTGCCAGCAGACCACTTCTAGCGGGGCCCACAGATACGCAGTATTTT. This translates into CASRPLLAGPTDTQYF.

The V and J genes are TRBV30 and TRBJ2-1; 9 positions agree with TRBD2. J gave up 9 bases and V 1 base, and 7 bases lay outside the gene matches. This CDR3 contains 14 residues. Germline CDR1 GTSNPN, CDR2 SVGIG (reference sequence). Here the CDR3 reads CAWSAGTSSREQFF. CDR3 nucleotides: TGTGCCTGGAGTGCCGGGACTAGCTCACGTGAGCAGTTCTTC. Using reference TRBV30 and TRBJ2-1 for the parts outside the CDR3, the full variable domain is SQTIHQWPATLVQPVGSPLSLECTVEGTSNPNLYWYRQAAGRGLQLLFYSVGIGQISSEVPQNLSASRPQDRQFILSSKKLLLSDSGFYLCAWSAGTSSREQFFGPGTRLTVL.

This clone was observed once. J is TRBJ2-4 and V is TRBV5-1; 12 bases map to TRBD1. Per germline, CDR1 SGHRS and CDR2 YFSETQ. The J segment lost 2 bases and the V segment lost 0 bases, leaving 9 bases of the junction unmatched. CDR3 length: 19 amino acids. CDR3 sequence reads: CASSLGGTGGSTTKNIQYF. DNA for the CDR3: TGCGCCAGCAGCTTGGGTGGGACAGGGGGCTCAACGACCAAAAACATTCAGTACTTC.

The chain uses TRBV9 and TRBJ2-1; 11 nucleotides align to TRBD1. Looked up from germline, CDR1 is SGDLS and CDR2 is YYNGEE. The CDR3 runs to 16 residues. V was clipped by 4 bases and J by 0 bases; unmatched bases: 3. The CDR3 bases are TGTGCCAGCAGCCCCGGGACAGGGGGCTCCTACAATGAGCAGTTCTTC. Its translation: CASSPGTGGSYNEQFF.

The CDR3 nucleotides are TGTGCCAGCAGCTTAAGGAGTACAGGGGGTAGCACAGATACGCAGTATTTT. Translated: CASSLRSTGGSTDTQYF. The rearrangement uses TRBV7-2 and TRBJ2-3; 8 bases are a match to TRBD1. In germline, CDR1 is SGHTA, CDR2 FQGNSA. V lost 2 bases, J lost 0 bases, and 7 bases stayed unmatched. The CDR3 contains 17 residues.

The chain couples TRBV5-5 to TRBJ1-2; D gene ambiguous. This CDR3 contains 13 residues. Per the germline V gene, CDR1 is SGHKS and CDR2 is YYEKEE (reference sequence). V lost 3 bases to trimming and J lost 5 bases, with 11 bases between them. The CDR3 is CASSSDPGYGYTF. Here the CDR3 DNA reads TGTGCCAGCAGCTCAGACCCGGGATATGGCTACACCTTC.

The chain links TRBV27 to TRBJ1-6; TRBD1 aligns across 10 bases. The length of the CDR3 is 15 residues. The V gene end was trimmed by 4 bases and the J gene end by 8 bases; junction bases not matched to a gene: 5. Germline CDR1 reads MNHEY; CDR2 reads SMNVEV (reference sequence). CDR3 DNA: TGTGCCAGCAGTTCACCAGGACAGGGGGATTCACCCCTCCACTTT. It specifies CASSSPGQGDSPLHF.

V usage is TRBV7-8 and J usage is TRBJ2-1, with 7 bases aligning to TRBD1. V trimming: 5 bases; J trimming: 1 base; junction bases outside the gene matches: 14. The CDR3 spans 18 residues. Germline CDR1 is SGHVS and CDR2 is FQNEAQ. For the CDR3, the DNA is TGTGCCAGCAGCCTTCGACCGGACAGGATAGATTCCTACAATGAGCAGTTCTTC. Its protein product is CASSLRPDRIDSYNEQFF.